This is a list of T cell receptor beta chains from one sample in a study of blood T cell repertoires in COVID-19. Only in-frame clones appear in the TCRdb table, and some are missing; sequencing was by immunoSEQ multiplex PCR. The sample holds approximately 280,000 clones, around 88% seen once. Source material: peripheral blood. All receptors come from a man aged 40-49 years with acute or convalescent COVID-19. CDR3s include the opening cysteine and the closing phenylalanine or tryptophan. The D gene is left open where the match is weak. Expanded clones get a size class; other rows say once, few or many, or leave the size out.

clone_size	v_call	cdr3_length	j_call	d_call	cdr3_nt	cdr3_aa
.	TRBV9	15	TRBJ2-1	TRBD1	TGTGCCAGCAGCGTGACGACAGGGTTGGGCAATGAGCAGTTCTTC	CASSVTTGLGNEQFF
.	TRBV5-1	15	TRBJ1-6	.	TGCGCCAGCAGCTTGTGGGGGGAGGGGAATTCACCCCTCCACTTT	CASSLWGEGNSPLHF
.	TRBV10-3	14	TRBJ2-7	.	TGTGCCATCAGAGCAGGTTCGACCTCCTACGAGCAGTACTTC	CAIRAGSTSYEQYF
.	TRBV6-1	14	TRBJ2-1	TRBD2	TGTGCCAGCAGTGAAACCGGGGGGGCCGATGAGCAGTTCTTC	CASSETGGADEQFF
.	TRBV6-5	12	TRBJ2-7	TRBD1	TGTGCCAGCACCGCCACAGGGGGCCGGCAGTACTTC	CASTATGGRQYF
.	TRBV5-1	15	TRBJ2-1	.	TGCGCCAGCAGCTTGGATGGGAGCTCCTACAATGAGCAGTTCTTC	CASSLDGSSYNEQFF
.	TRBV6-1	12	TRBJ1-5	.	TGTGCCAGCAGTGAAGACTTTCAGCCCCAGCATTTT	CASSEDFQPQHF
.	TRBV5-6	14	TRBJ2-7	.	TGTGCCAGCAGCTTGTCCCCTAGAACCTACGAGCAGTACTTC	CASSLSPRTYEQYF
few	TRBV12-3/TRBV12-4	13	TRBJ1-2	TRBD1	TGTGCCAGCAGGCCGGGACAGATTTATGGCTACACCTTC	CASRPGQIYGYTF
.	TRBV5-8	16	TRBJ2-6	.	TGTGCCAGCAGCTCCTACCGGGACTCTGGGGCCAACGTCCTGACTTTC	CASSSYRDSGANVLTF
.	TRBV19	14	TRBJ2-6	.	TGTGCCAGTAGACTCGGGTGGGGGGCCAACGTCCTGACTTTC	CASRLGWGANVLTF
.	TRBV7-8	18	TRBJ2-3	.	TGTGCCAGCAGCTTACCCCCGGGGGTAGCAGCCTGGACAGATACGCAGTATTTT	CASSLPPGVAAWTDTQYF
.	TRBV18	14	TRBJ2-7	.	TGTGCCAGCTCACCCCTAGACAGTTCCTACGAGCAGTACTTC	CASSPLDSSYEQYF
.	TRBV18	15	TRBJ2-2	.	TGTGCCAGCTCACCACGGGCAGGGGAAACCGGGGAGCTGTTTTTT	CASSPRAGETGELFF
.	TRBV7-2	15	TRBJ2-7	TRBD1	TGTGCCAGCAGCTTCTGGACAGGGGGGATTAGCGAGCAGTACTTC	CASSFWTGGISEQYF
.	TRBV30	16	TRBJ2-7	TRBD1	TGTGCCTGGAGTGTACCTCGAGCGGTAGGGGGCGTCGAGCAGTACTTC	CAWSVPRAVGGVEQYF
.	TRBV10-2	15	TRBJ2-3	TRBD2	TGCGCCAGCAGCCAATGGACTAGCGGGGGAGATACGCAGTATTTT	CASSQWTSGGDTQYF
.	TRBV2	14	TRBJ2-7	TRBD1	TGTGCCAGCAGTAGGGACAGGGGGCCATACGAGCAGTACTTC	CASSRDRGPYEQYF
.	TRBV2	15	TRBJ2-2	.	TGTGCCAGCAACTCTGGGCTGATGAACACCGGGGAGCTGTTTTTT	CASNSGLMNTGELFF
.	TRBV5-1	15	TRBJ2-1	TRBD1	TGCGCCAGCAGCTGGACAGGGAGGTATTCTGATGAGCAGTTCTTC	CASSWTGRYSDEQFF
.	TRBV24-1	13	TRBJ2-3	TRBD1	TGTGCCACTGGACAGGGGGGAACAGATACGCAGTATTTT	CATGQGGTDTQYF
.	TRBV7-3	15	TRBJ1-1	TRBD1	TGTGCCAGCAGCTCAAGGACAGGGGAGGGGACTGAAGCTTTCTTT	CASSSRTGEGTEAFF
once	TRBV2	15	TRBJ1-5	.	TGTGCCAGCAACCTGGACAGCAATAGCAATCAGCCCCAGCATTTT	CASNLDSNSNQPQHF
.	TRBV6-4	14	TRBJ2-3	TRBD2	TGTGCCAGCTCGACTAGCGGGGGCACAGATACGCAGTATTTT	CASSTSGGTDTQYF
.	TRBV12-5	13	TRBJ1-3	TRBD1	TGTGCTAGTGGACTACAGGGGGCAGCCACCATATATTTT	CASGLQGAATIYF
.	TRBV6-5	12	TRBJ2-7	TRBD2	TGTGCCAGCAGGAGCCGGGAGGACGAGCAGTACTTC	CASRSREDEQYF
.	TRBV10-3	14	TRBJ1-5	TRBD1	TGTGCCATCAGCCAACAGGGGGCTGGCCAGCCCCAGCATTTT	CAISQQGAGQPQHF
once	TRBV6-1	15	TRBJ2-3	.	TGTGCCAGCAGTGACAGGGGAGTTAGCACAGATACGCAGTATTTT	CASSDRGVSTDTQYF
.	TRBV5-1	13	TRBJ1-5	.	TGCGCCAGCAGCTTCGGAGGGGATCAGCCCCAGCATTTT	CASSFGGDQPQHF
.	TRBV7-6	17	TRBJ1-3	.	TGTGCCAGCAGCTTAAGCGGACGGGGAGCCTCTGGAAACACCATATATTTT	CASSLSGRGASGNTIYF
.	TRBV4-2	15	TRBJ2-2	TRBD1	TGTGCCAGCAGCCGCGGGACAGGGAACACCGGGGAGCTGTTTTTT	CASSRGTGNTGELFF
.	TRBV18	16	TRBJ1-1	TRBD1	TGTGCCAGCTCACCACTGGCAGGGGGTGAAGGTACTGAAGCTTTCTTT	CASSPLAGGEGTEAFF
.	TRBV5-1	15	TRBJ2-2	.	TGCGCCAGCAGCATTGACAGTCCGAACACCGGGGAGCTGTTTTTT	CASSIDSPNTGELFF
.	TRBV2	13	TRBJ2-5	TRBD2	TGTGCCATAGCGGGGGGCTCCCTAGAGACCCAGTACTTC	CAIAGGSLETQYF
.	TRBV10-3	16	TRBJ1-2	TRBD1	TGTGCCATCAGTGAGACGGGGACAGGCTCTAACTATGGCTACACCTTC	CAISETGTGSNYGYTF
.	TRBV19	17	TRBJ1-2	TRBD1	TGTGCCAGTAGTCATACCGGGACAGGGCACCTTAACTATGGCTACACCTTC	CASSHTGTGHLNYGYTF
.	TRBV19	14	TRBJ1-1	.	TGTGCCAGTAAACTCGGGTTAACGAACACTGAAGCTTTCTTT	CASKLGLTNTEAFF
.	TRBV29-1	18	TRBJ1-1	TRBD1	TGCAGCGTTAGGGGGGCCGGGACAGGGAACATCATGAACACTGAAGCTTTCTTT	CSVRGAGTGNIMNTEAFF
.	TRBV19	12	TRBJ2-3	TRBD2	TGTGCCGTCAGCGGGGGCACAGATACGCAGTATTTT	CAVSGGTDTQYF
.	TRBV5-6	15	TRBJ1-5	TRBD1	TGTGCCAGCAGCTCCATAGACAGGGACAATCAGCCCCAGCATTTT	CASSSIDRDNQPQHF
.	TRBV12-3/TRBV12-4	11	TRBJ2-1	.	TGTGCCAGCAGTTGGGGAGATGAGCAGTTCTTC	CASSWGDEQFF